The 27 T cell receptor beta chains below all came from one sample that was sequenced in a study of T cell repertoires in cytomegalovirus infection. TCRdb ran MiXCR on the reads and lists one entry per CDR3 protein. The profile shows roughly 570,000 distinct CDR3 sequences, about 39% of them singletons. Their antigens remain unidentified. The material was cultured PBMCs, obtained from culture after CMV antigen stimulation. The receptors stem from a human donor in good health (CMV status not recorded). Some clones in this sample may be carry-over from other donors' samples.

The chain combines TRBV2 with TRBJ1-2, with TRBD1 matching 8 bases. Unmatched junction bases numbered 3, after V lost 4 bases and J lost 2 bases. This CDR3 has 14 amino acids. The germline CDR1 and CDR2 sequences are SNHLY and FYNNEI. The CDR3, as DNA: TGTGCCAGCAGTGCTAGGACAGGGAACTATGGCTACACCTTC. Translating gives CASSARTGNYGYTF.

The V and J genes are TRBV7-2 and TRBJ2-1, with 10 bases matching TRBD2. The germline V gene has CDR1 SGHTA and CDR2 FQGNSA. J was trimmed by 2 bases and V by 4 bases; bases with no gene match: 2. CDR3 length: 15 amino acids. The CDR3 reads CASSYTSGTYNEQFF. Here the CDR3 DNA reads TGTGCCAGCAGCTATACTAGCGGGACCTACAATGAGCAGTTCTTC.

The genes are TRBV11-3 and TRBJ2-1; D is unclear. The germline V gene encodes CDR1 SGHNT and CDR2 YENEEA. The CDR3 covers 11 residues. The V gene lost 5 bases and the J gene lost 8 bases, with 7 bases spanning the gap. CDR3 residues: CASSGGYEQFF. The DNA for the CDR3 is TGTGCCAGCAGCGGTGGGTATGAGCAGTTCTTC.

V usage is TRBV6-6 and J usage is TRBJ2-7; 7 bases fit TRBD2. J gave up 6 bases and V 4 bases, and 12 bases lay outside the gene matches. The germline V gene has CDR1 MNHNY and CDR2 SVGAGI (reference sequence). This CDR3 comprises 15 residues. The DNA of the CDR3 is TGTGCCAGCAGTTTTCATGGGGCAAGGGAGGGCGAGCAGTACTTC. Amino acids: CASSFHGAREGEQYF.

The chain carries TRBV28 and TRBJ1-1; D is unclear. CDR3 length: 15 residues. V was trimmed by 1 base and J by 6 bases, leaving 15 bases between them. Germline V lookup: CDR1 MDHEN, CDR2 SYDVKM. CDR3 bases: TGTGCCAGCAGTTTATACGGGCGGGGAACGGCTGAAGCTTTCTTT. It codes for CASSLYGRGTAEAFF.

The V and J genes are TRBV10-3 and TRBJ2-1, with D possibly TRBD1 on 5 matching bases. With 0 bases removed from V and 0 bases from J, the gap between germline ends came to 9 bases. The germline V gene encodes CDR1 ENHRY and CDR2 SYGVKD. This CDR3 is built from 16 residues. DNA of the CDR3: TGTGCCATCAGTGAGTCGATAGGGGCCTCCTACAATGAGCAGTTCTTC. Its protein is CAISESIGASYNEQFF.

This chain uses TRBV10-3 with TRBJ1-4; D gene unclear. There are 14 residues in the CDR3. V lost 6 bases to trimming and J lost 6 bases, with 14 bases between them. Looked up from germline, CDR1 is ENHRY and CDR2 is SYGVKD. CDR3 in amino acids: CAISRDGAYEKLFF. The CDR3 DNA sequence: TGTGCCATCAGCCGTGATGGCGCATATGAAAAACTGTTTTTT.

V usage is TRBV7-2 and J usage is TRBJ1-2; D ambiguous. V was clipped by 4 bases and J by 8 bases, with 17 bases between them. The CDR3 contains 14 residues. CDR1 and CDR2 (germline): SGHTA, FQGNSA. The CDR3 sequence: CASSWKTGGGGYTF. In DNA, the CDR3 is TGTGCCAGCAGCTGGAAGACGGGAGGCGGAGGCTACACCTTC. Looking up the rest from reference TRBV7-2 and TRBJ1-2 gives the full variable domain: GAGVSQSPSNKVTEKGKDVELRCDPISGHTALYWYRQSLGQGLEFLIYFQGNSAPDKSGLPSDRFSAERTGGSVSTLTIQRTQQEDSAVYLCASSWKTGGGGYTFGSGTRLTVV.

The chain combines TRBV7-2 with TRBJ2-7; TRBD1 aligns across 8 bases. Germline V gene lookup returns CDR1 SGHTA and CDR2 FQGNSA. J gave up 2 bases and V 3 bases, and 3 bases lay outside the gene matches. CDR3 length: 14 amino acids. CDR3 sequence (DNA): TGTGCCAGCAGCTTGAGCAGGGGGCCCTACGAGCAGTACTTC. Amino acid sequence: CASSLSRGPYEQYF.

The J gene is TRBJ2-1, the V gene TRBV7-3; D is unresolved. V was clipped by 2 bases and J by 8 bases, with 10 bases between them. The CDR3 is 13 amino acids. Looked up from germline, CDR1 is SGHTA and CDR2 is FQGTGA. The CDR3 is CASSLLGSYEQFF. The CDR3 coding sequence is TGTGCCAGCAGCTTATTAGGGTCTTATGAGCAGTTCTTC.

This clonotype was observed a handful of times. The J gene is TRBJ1-5, the V gene TRBV7-6; 8 bases are a match to TRBD1. Trimming at V came to 4 bases and at J to 0 bases, leaving 14 bases not matched to a gene. The CDR3 totals 19 residues. Germline CDR1 is SGHVS and CDR2 is FNYEAQ. In DNA form, the CDR3 reads TGTGCCAGCAGCTCCGGACAGGGAGTTCTTCCGTATAGCAATCAGCCCCAGCATTTT. Protein: CASSSGQGVLPYSNQPQHF. The full variable domain, with the rest looked up from reference TRBV7-6 and TRBJ1-5, is GAGVSQSPRYKVTKRGQDVALRCDPISGHVSLYWYRQALGQGPEFLTYFNYEAQQDKSGLPNDRFSAERPEGSISTLTIQRTEQRDSAMYRCASSSGQGVLPYSNQPQHFGDGTRLSIL.

This chain connects TRBV7-6 to TRBJ2-3; 7 nucleotides agree with TRBD2. CDR3 length equals 14 residues. The germline CDR1 and CDR2 sequences are SGHVS and FNYEAQ. The V gene end was trimmed by 5 bases and the J gene end by 7 bases; junction bases not matched to a gene: 9. DNA for the CDR3: TGTGCCAGCAGCCCCCCCGGACTAGTGAATACGCAGTATTTT. Encoded protein: CASSPPGLVNTQYF.

The chain recombines TRBV6-8 with TRBJ2-1; perhaps TRBD1 as D (6 bases). This CDR3 contains 13 residues. The germline gives CDR1 MNHGY, CDR2 SAAAGT. Trimming removed 5 bases at V and 2 bases at J, with 7 bases between. The CDR3 loop is CASSRQAYNEQFF. In DNA form, the CDR3 reads TGTGCCAGCAGTCGACAGGCCTACAATGAGCAGTTCTTC.

V is TRBV7-2 and J is TRBJ1-1, with D unresolved. The CDR3 has 14 amino acids. CDR1 SGHTA and CDR2 FQGNSA come from the germline V gene. V gave up 6 bases and J gave up 0 bases, with 11 bases separating them. In DNA form, the CDR3 reads TGTGCCAGCAGTGGGTCTCTATTGAACACTGAAGCTTTCTTT. Translation gives CASSGSLLNTEAFF.

This clonotype was detected ten times or more. The chain has TRBV7-8 and TRBJ2-7; D call uncertain. CDR1 and CDR2 (germline): SGHVS, FQNEAQ. The CDR3 runs to 14 residues. The ends were cut back, 5 bases at V and 7 bases at J, with 18 bases in the middle. CDR3 sequence (DNA): TGTGCCAGCAGCCGATACGGGCCCCTTGTGGAGCAGTACTTC. Translating gives CASSRYGPLVEQYF. Supplemented by reference TRBV7-8 and TRBJ2-7, the full variable domain reads GAGVSQSPRYKVAKRGQDVALRCDPISGHVSLFWYQQALGQGPEFLTYFQNEAQLDKSGLPSDRFFAERPEGSVSTLKIQRTQQEDSAVYLCASSRYGPLVEQYFGPGTRLTVT.

This clonotype was seen many times. The chain carries TRBV11-3 and TRBJ2-1; D possibly corresponds to TRBD1 (6 bases). Trimming pared 4 bases from V and 3 bases from J, leaving 10 bases between. CDR1 is SGHNT and CDR2 is YENEEA in the germline V gene. The CDR3 loop spans 14 amino acids. For the CDR3, the DNA is TGTGCCAGCAGCTCGGACAGCCACTACAATGAGCAGTTCTTC. The encoded protein is CASSSDSHYNEQFF.

In its sample, this clonotype was seen a few times. The chain combines TRBV27 with TRBJ1-4; D gene uncertain. CDR1 is MNHEY, CDR2 SMNVEV, per germline (reference sequence). Deletions cut 5 bases from V and 4 bases from J, with 11 bases between. The CDR3 has 14 amino acids. CDR3 sequence (DNA): TGTGCCAGCAGTCCGGCGGGGTTTAATGAAAAACTGTTTTTT. As protein: CASSPAGFNEKLFF. Based on the CDR3 plus reference TRBV27 and TRBJ1-4, the full variable domain is EAQVTQNPRYLITVTGKKLTVTCSQNMNHEYMSWYRQDPGLGLRQIYYSMNVEVTDKGDVPEGYKVSRKEKRNFPLILESPSPNQTSLYFCASSPAGFNEKLFFGSGTQLSVL.

This clonotype has only a few counts. The V call is TRBV6-8, the J call TRBJ1-6; a weak D match, TRBD1 (5 bases). The CDR3 runs 15 residues. V lost 0 bases and J lost 10, with 13 bases in between. Germline V gene lookup returns CDR1 MNHGY and CDR2 SAAAGT. The CDR3, as DNA: TGTGCCAGCAGTTACTCCAGCTCCAGGGACTCACCCCTCCACTTT. This gives the protein CASSYSSSRDSPLHF.

This chain connects TRBV7-6 to TRBJ2-1; tentative D call: TRBD2 (6 bases). V gave up 2 bases and J gave up 5 bases, with 19 bases separating them. The germline V gene encodes CDR1 SGHVS and CDR2 FNYEAQ. The length of the CDR3 is 17 residues. DNA for the CDR3: TGTGCCAGCAGCTTAACCGGGACTCCCGACCTAGACAATGAGCAGTTCTTC. Its protein product is CASSLTGTPDLDNEQFF.

The chain employs TRBV7-8 and TRBJ2-7; D call uncertain. This CDR3 contains 12 residues. V was shortened by 4 bases and J by 5 bases, with 9 bases between the two germline ends. Germline loops: CDR1 SGHVS, CDR2 FQNEAQ. CDR3 DNA: TGTGCCAGCAGCTACCCGATGGACGAGCAGTACTTC. Protein product: CASSYPMDEQYF.

Notes on this clonotype: The DNA is omitted, as the CDR3 cannot be located on it reliably, and the CDR3 follows TCRdb's listing. J is TRBJ2-7 and V is TRBV28. CDR1 MDHEN and CDR2 SYDVKM come from the germline V gene. The CDR3 has 15 residues if both end residues are counted. CDR3 protein: CASSFLAGGSYEQYF.

The J gene is TRBJ1-4, the V gene TRBV28; D is perhaps TRBD1 (6 bases). The germline V gene encodes CDR1 MDHEN and CDR2 SYDVKM. V lost 5 bases and J 15 bases, leaving 16 bases between the germline ends. This CDR3 is 12 amino acids long. The CDR3 loop reads CASSNPGQQLFF. The CDR3 DNA reads as TGTGCCAGCAGTAACCCCGGACAGCAATTGTTTTTT.

The CDR3 reads CASSYSRGQGYEQYF. The CDR3 DNA follows: TGTGCCAGCAGTTACTCGAGGGGACAGGGGTACGAGCAGTACTTC. The V and J genes are TRBV6-6 and TRBJ2-7; TRBD1 matches 10 bases. J was trimmed by 4 bases and V by 0 bases; bases with no gene match: 3. Germline values: CDR1 MNHNY, CDR2 SVGAGI (reference sequence). The length of the CDR3 is 15 residues.

The chain links TRBV7-9 to TRBJ2-1; TRBD2 might be the D (5 bases). Germline V lookup: CDR1 SEHNR, CDR2 FQNEAQ (reference sequence). V was trimmed by 5 bases and J by 4 bases, leaving 15 bases between them. The length of the CDR3 is 15 residues. CDR3 sequence reads: CASSRPGLGYNEQFF. CDR3 bases: TGTGCCAGCAGCAGGCCCGGACTCGGGTACAATGAGCAGTTCTTC.

This clonotype has just a few counts. The gene calls are TRBV19 and TRBJ2-2, with D possibly TRBD2 on 6 matching bases. V lost 8 bases, J lost 6 bases, and 7 bases lay in between. Looked up from germline, CDR1 is LNHDA and CDR2 is SQIVND (reference sequence). The CDR3 sequence is 11 residues long. CDR3 amino acids: CASWGAGELFF. CDR3 bases: TGTGCCAGTTGGGGGGCCGGGGAGCTGTTTTTT.

As for this clonotype: Relative to the germline gene, one junction end is altered; a read error may explain this. The V and J genes are TRBV12-3 or TRBV12-4 and TRBJ1-5; possible D gene TRBD1, 5 bases. This CDR3 contains 12 residues. The CDR3 spells CASSTGKQPQHF. CDR3 coding DNA: TGTGCCAGCAGTACAGGCAAACAGCCCCAGCATTTT.

The chain couples TRBV15 to TRBJ2-5; TRBD1 is a possible D gene (5 bases). In germline, CDR1 is LNHNV, CDR2 YYDKDF (reference sequence). The CDR3 spans 14 residues. V was cut by 5 bases and J by 2 bases, with 12 bases left in between. The CDR3 DNA is TGTGCCACCAGCCCTCGTAGACAGCAAGAGACCCAGTACTTC. Protein: CATSPRRQQETQYF.